The 6 T cell receptor beta chains presented below share a single source sample, sequenced in a study of T-cell reconstitution after alpha-beta-depleted transplantation in children. A library of TCRbeta sequences, prepared with unique molecular identifiers, was generated. TCRdb re-derived calls from the PCR reads in MiXCR, one entry per CDR3 protein. The sample comprises over 400,000 distinct CDR3 sequences, roughly two fifths of which are singletons, and 27% rests with the top ten. The sequences come from PBMCs, collected before TCRalphabeta/CD19-depleted stem cell transplant. The receptors originated from a girl aged 2 to 10 with aplastic anemia, due to receive a stem cell transplant.

The chain combines TRBV5-1 with TRBJ2-1; 14 bases align to TRBD2. Trimming at V came to 0 bases and at J to 10 bases, leaving 3 bases not matched to a gene. The CDR3 covers 15 residues. Germline CDR1 reads SGHRS; CDR2 reads YFSETQ. CDR3 in amino acids: CASSLVGLAGGEQFF. The CDR3 DNA is TGCGCCAGCAGCTTGGTAGGACTAGCGGGGGGCGAGCAGTTCTTC.

This sequence joins TRBV7-9 and TRBJ2-1, with TRBD2 as a possible D gene (5 bases). V was shortened by 0 bases and J by 14 bases, with 11 bases between the two germline ends. Germline V gives CDR1 SEHNR, CDR2 FQNEAQ (reference sequence). CDR3 length: 12 amino acids. The CDR3 here is CASSLAQAREFF. The CDR3 bases are TGTGCCAGCAGCTTAGCTCAGGCGCGGGAGTTCTTC.

V is TRBV7-2 and J is TRBJ2-7, with D uncertain. Trimming took 5 bases from V and 2 from J, leaving 16 bases between them. This CDR3 spans 15 amino acids. Germline CDR1 is SGHTA and CDR2 is FQGNSA. The CDR3 nucleotides are TGTGCCAGCAGCCTAGTGTGGTCTAACACCTACGAGCAGTACTTC. Encoded protein: CASSLVWSNTYEQYF.

The CDR3 bases are TGCGCCAGCAGCCACCGTGGGACTCAGGATACGCAGTATTTT. It translates to CASSHRGTQDTQYF. The chain couples TRBV4-3 to TRBJ2-3; D might be TRBD2 (6 bases). This CDR3 is 14 amino acids long. The V end lost 3 bases, the J end lost 6 bases, and 13 bases lay between the germline ends. Germline-derived CDR1 and CDR2 are LGHNA and YSLEER.

This clonotype has at least ten counts. The chain couples TRBV7-9 to TRBJ2-1, with TRBD2 matching over 10 bases. This CDR3 is 15 amino acids long. Trimming at V came to 8 bases and at J to 2 bases, leaving 6 bases not matched to a gene. The germline gives CDR1 SEHNR, CDR2 FQNEAQ (reference sequence). Written as DNA, the CDR3 is TGTGCCAGCGGGACTAGCGAGACGACCTACAATGAGCAGTTCTTC. Its translation is CASGTSETTYNEQFF. The full variable domain, in which reference TRBV7-9 and TRBJ2-1 provide the parts outside the CDR3, is DTGVSQNPRHKITKRGQNVTFRCDPISEHNRLYWYRQTLGQGPEFLTYFQNEAQLEKSRLLSDRFSAERPKGSFSTLEIQRTEQGDSAMYLCASGTSETTYNEQFFGPGTRLTVL.

The rearrangement links TRBV28 to TRBJ2-1, with TRBD2 matching 8 bases. There are 16 residues in the CDR3. The ends lost 2 bases at V and 0 bases at J; junction bases unmatched: 3. Germline CDR1 MDHEN, CDR2 SYDVKM. CDR3 bases: TGTGCCAGCAGTTTAGTGCGGGAGGTCTCCTACAATGAGCAGTTCTTC. Amino acid sequence: CASSLVREVSYNEQFF.